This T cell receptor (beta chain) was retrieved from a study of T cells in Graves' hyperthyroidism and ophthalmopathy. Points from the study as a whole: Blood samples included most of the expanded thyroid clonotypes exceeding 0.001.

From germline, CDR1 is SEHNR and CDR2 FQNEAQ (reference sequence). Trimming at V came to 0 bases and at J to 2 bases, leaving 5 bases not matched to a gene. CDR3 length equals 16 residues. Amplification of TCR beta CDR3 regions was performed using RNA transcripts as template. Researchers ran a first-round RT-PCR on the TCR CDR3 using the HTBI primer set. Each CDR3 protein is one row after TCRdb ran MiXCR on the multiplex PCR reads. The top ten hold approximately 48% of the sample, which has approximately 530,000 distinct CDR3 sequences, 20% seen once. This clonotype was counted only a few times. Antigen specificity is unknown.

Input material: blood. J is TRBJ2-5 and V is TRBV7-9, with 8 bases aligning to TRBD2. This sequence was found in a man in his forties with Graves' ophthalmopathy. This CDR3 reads CASSLAAGGVQETQYF. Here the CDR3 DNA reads TGTGCCAGCAGCTTAGCCGCCGGGGGGGTTCAAGAGACCCAGTACTTC.